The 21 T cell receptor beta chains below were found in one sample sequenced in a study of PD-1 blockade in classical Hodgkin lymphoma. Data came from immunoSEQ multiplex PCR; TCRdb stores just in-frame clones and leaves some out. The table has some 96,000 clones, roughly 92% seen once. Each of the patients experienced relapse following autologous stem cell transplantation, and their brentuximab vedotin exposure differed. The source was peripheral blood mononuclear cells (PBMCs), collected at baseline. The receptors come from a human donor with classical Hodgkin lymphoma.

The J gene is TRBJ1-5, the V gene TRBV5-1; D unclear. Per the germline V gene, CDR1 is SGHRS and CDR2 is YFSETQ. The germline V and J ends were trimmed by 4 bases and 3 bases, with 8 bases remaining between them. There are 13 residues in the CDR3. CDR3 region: CASSPELNQPQHF. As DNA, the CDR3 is TGCGCCAGCAGCCCGGAACTCAATCAGCCCCAGCATTTT.

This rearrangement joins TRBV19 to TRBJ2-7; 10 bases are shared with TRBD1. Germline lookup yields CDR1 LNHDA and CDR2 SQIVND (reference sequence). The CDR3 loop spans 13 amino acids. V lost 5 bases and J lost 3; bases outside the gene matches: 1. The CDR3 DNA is TGTGCCAGTAGTGGGACAGGGGTCTACGAGCAGTACTTC. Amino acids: CASSGTGVYEQYF. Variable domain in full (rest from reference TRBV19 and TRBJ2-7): DGGITQSPKYLFRKEGQNVTLSCEQNLNHDAMYWYRQDPGQGLRLIYYSQIVNDFQKGDIAEGYSVSREKKESFPLTVTSAQKNPTAFYLCASSGTGVYEQYFGPGTRLTVT.

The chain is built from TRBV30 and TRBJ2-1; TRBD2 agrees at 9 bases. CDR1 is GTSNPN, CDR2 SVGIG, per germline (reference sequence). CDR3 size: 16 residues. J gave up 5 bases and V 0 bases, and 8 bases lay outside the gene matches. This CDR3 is CAWSVGTSQTHNEQFF. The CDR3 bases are TGTGCCTGGAGTGTAGGGACTAGCCAGACGCACAATGAGCAGTTCTTC. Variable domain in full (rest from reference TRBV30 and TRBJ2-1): SQTIHQWPATLVQPVGSPLSLECTVEGTSNPNLYWYRQAAGRGLQLLFYSVGIGQISSEVPQNLSASRPQDRQFILSSKKLLLSDSGFYLCAWSVGTSQTHNEQFFGPGTRLTVL.

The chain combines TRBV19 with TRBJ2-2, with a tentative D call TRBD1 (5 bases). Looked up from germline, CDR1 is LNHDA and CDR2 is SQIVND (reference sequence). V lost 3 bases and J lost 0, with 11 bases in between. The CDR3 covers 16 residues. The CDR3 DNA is TGTGCCAGTAGTATCTTACCCAGGGCGAACACCGGGGAGCTGTTTTTT. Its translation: CASSILPRANTGELFF.

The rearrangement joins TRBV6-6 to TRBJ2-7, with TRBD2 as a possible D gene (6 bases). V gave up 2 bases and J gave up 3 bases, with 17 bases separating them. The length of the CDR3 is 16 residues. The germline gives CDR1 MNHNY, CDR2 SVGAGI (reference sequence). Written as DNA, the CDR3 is TGTGCCAGCAGTTACACCGGGGGAGCGGCTCGCTACGAGCAGTACTTC. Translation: CASSYTGGAARYEQYF.

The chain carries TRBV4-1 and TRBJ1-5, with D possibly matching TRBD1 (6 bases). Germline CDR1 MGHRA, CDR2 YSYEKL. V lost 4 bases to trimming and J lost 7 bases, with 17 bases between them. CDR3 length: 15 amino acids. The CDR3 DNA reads TGCGCCAGCAGCCTCCAGGGGCAGGGTCTCCAGCCCCAGCATTTT. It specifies CASSLQGQGLQPQHF.

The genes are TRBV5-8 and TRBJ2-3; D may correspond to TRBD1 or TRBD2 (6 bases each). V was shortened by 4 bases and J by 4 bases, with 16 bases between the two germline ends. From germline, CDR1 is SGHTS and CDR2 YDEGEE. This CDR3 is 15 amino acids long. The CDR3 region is CASSIKMGGPDTQYF. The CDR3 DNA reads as TGTGCCAGCAGCATAAAGATGGGGGGCCCAGATACGCAGTATTTT.

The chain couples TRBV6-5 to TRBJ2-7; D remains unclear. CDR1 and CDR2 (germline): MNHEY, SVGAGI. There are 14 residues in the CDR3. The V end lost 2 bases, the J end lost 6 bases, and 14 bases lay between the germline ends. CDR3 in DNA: TGTGCCAGCAGTTACATGTCGGACGGATCCGAGCAGTACTTC. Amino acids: CASSYMSDGSEQYF.

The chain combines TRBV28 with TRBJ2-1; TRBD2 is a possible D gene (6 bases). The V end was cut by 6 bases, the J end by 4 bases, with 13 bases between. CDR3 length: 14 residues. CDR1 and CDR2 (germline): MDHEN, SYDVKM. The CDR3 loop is CASSRLGPYNEQFF. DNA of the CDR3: TGTGCCAGCAGCCGACTAGGACCTTACAATGAGCAGTTCTTC.

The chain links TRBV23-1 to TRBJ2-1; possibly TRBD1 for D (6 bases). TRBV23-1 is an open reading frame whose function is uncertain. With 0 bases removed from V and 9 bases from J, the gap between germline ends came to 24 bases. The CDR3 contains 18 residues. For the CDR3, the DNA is TGCGCCAGCAGTCAATCCCCTCAGGGGATCAAAATGGCGGGTGAGCAGTTCTTC. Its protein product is CASSQSPQGIKMAGEQFF.

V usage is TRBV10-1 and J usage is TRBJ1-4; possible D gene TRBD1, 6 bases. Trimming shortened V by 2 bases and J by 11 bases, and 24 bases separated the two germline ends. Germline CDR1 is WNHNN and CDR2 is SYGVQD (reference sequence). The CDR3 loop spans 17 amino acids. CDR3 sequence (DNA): TGCGCCAGCAGTGAGACGGCTACTCAGGGGCCTTGGGGGAAACTGTTTTTT. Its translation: CASSETATQGPWGKLFF.

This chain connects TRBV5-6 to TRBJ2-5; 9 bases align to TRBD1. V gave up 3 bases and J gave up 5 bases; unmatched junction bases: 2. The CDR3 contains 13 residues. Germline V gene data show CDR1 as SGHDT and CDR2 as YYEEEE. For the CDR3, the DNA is TGTGCCAGCAGCTGGGACAGGGTTGAGACCCAGTACTTC. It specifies CASSWDRVETQYF.

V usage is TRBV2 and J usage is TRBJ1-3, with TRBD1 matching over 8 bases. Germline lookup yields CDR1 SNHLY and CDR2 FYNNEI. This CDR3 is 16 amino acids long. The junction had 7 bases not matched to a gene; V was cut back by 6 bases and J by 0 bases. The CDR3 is CASRRDRLSSGNTIYF. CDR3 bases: TGTGCCAGCAGACGGGACAGGCTGAGCTCTGGAAACACCATATATTTT.

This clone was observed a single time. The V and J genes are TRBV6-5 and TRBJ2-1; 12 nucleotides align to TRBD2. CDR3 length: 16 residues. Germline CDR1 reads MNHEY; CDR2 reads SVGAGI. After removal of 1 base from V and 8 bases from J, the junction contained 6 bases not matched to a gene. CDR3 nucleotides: TGTGCCAGCAGTTACTTGACTAGCGGGAGAGATCATGAGCAGTTCTTC. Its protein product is CASSYLTSGRDHEQFF.

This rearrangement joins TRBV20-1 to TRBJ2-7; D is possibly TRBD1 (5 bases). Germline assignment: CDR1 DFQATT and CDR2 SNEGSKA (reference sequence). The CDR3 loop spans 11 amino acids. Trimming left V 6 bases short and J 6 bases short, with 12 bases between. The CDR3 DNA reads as TGCAGTGCCCGAAAGGGGTCCGAGCAGTACTTC. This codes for CSARKGSEQYF.

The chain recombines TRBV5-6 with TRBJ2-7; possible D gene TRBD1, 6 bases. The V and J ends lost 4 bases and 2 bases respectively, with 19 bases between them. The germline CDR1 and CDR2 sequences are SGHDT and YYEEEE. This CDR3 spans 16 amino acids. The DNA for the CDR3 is TGTGCCAGCAGCCCGTCGGACAGAATCATGACCTACGAGCAGTACTTC. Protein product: CASSPSDRIMTYEQYF.

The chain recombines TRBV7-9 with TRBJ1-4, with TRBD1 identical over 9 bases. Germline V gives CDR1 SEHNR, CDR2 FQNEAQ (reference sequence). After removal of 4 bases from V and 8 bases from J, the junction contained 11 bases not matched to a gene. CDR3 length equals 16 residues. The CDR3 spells CASSSADRGDGEKLFF. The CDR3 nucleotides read TGTGCCAGCAGCTCCGCGGACAGGGGTGATGGGGAAAAACTGTTTTTT.

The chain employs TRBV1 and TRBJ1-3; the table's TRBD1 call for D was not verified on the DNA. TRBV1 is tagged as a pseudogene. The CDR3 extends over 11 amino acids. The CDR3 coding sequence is TGCACCAGCTACCAGAGAAACACCATATATTTT. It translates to CTSYQRNTIYF.

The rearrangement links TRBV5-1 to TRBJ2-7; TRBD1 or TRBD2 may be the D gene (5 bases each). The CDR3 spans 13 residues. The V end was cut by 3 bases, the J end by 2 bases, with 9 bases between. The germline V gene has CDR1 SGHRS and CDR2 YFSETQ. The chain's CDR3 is CASSSGRTYEQYF. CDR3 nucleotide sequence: TGCGCCAGCAGCTCGGGGCGAACCTACGAGCAGTACTTC.

As DNA, the CDR3 is TGTGCCAGCAGCGGCGGACCATACAATGAGCAGTTCTTC. It codes for CASSGGPYNEQFF. The chain carries TRBV9 and TRBJ2-1; D is ambiguous. V was clipped by 3 bases and J by 4 bases, with 8 bases between them. The CDR3 has 13 residues. Germline V gives CDR1 SGDLS, CDR2 YYNGEE. Filled out from reference TRBV9 and TRBJ2-1, the complete variable domain reads DSGVTQTPKHLITATGQRVTLRCSPRSGDLSVYWYQQSLDQGLQFLIQYYNGEERAKGNILERFSAQQFPDLHSELNLSSLELGDSALYFCASSGGPYNEQFFGPGTRLTVL.

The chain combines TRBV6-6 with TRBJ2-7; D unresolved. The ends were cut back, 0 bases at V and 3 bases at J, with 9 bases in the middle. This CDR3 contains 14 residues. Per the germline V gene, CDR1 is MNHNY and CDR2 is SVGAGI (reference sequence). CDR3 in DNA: TGTGCCAGCAGTTACTCGGTCAGACACTACGAGCAGTACTTC. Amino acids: CASSYSVRHYEQYF.